This TCR beta chain was identified during a study of T cell responses to AZD1222 COVID-19 vaccine. Study information: Pooling of second doses given at about 4 or about 12 weeks was done. Study observations and caveats: Sampling that yielded the repertoires occurred only after the peak T cell response. In the spike-specific TCR repertoire, nearly half reportedly target unmutated variant regions. Clonal diversity was possibly underestimated, and the donors were mostly white British, with more females.

Trimming pared 3 bases from V and 4 bases from J, leaving 19 bases between. The CDR3 consists of 16 residues. The germline gives CDR1 SGHRS, CDR2 YFSETQ. The repertoire was sequenced with immunoSEQ multiplex PCR; TCRdb's copy has only in-frame clones and lacks some. The table records roughly 150,000 clones, about 90% of them present only once. On this clone: Its antigen is unidentified.

The chain carries TRBV5-1 and TRBJ1-2; D gene uncertain. The receptor was derived from an adult in good health. The starting material was peripheral blood, obtained on day 0 of AZD1222 vaccination. CDR3 DNA sequence: TGCGCCAGCAGCTGGGCGGCAGGAGGTGGCGGCTATGGCTACACCTTC. Its translation is CASSWAAGGGGYGYTF.